This T cell receptor beta chain appears in the sequencing data of a study of control samples from healthy donors and cancer patients. The V gene lost 3 bases and the J gene lost 0 bases, with 9 bases spanning the gap. This CDR3 region has 15 residues. Germline values: CDR1 MGHRA, CDR2 YSYEKL. Assay used: immunoSEQ multiplex PCR; TCRdb lists only in-frame clones, some missing. The sample shows approximately 82,000 clones, about 93% of them seen only once. Sample: blood. This receptor was obtained from a woman aged 18-29 years in good health. This sequence joins TRBV4-1 and TRBJ1-3; D is perhaps TRBD1 (6 bases). CDR3 sequence: CASSQIQGSGNTIYF. Written as DNA, the CDR3 is TGCGCCAGCAGCCAGATACAGGGCTCTGGAAACACCATATATTTT.